Listed here are 2 T cell receptor beta chains from one sample, sequenced in a study of blood T cell repertoires in COVID-19. Assay: immunoSEQ multiplex PCR; the TCRdb copy retains only in-frame clones and omits some. The table lists over 150,000 clones, over 60% of them singletons. Sequencing used peripheral blood. These receptors were collected from a woman aged 70-85 years with acute or convalescent COVID-19.

V gene TRBV29-1 combines with J gene TRBJ2-1; 14 nucleotides agree with TRBD2. Germline-derived CDR1 and CDR2 are SQVTM and ANQGSEA. The CDR3 totals 16 residues. The V segment lost 1 base and the J segment 8 bases; nucleotides outside the gene matches: 7. Here the CDR3 reads CSVEGGTSGSRHEQFF. The CDR3 DNA is TGCAGCGTTGAAGGGGGGACTAGCGGGAGTAGGCATGAGCAGTTCTTC.

This sequence joins TRBV19 and TRBJ2-7; TRBD2 is a possible D gene (5 bases). Per the germline V gene, CDR1 is LNHDA and CDR2 is SQIVND (reference sequence). This CDR3 is 12 amino acids long. Trimming removed 10 bases at V and 3 bases at J, with 13 bases between. As DNA, the CDR3 is TGTGCCACCGGGGTGGATCTCTACGAGCAGTACTTC. Translated, it gives CATGVDLYEQYF.